The clone carrying this TCR beta chain was seen only a few times. Its specificity is not known. This sample was included in a study of human T cells and chemical hapten exposure. The study's library attached unique molecular identifiers to single cDNA molecules. TCRdb analysed the RACE reads with MiXCR anew, one entry per CDR3 protein. The sample contains some 110,000 distinct CDR3 sequences, about 11% of which appear only once. Overall study results and limits: No alteration of TCRs above 1 in 1000 frequency was seen with DPC sensitization.

Time point described: patch test 3, about 24 weeks after DPC sensitization. Specified treatment: therapeutic diphenylcyclopropenone sensitization with weekly scalp DPC. The CDR3 extends over 15 amino acids. V was shortened by 5 bases and J by 4 bases, with 17 bases between the two germline ends. The sequence came from a woman aged 45-59 years with alopecia areata. Some clones in this sample may be carry-over from other donors' samples. The rearrangement links TRBV12-3 or TRBV12-4 to TRBJ2-5, with TRBD1 as a possible D gene (5 bases). This specimen consisted of whole blood, obtained in connection with sensitization to the hapten diphenylcyclopropenone (DPC). In nucleotides, the CDR3 is TGTGCCAGCAGTCCGCTCACAGGCGGCCCAGAGACCCAGTACTTC. Translating gives CASSPLTGGPETQYF.